This T cell receptor (beta chain) was profiled in a study of blood T cell repertoires in COVID-19. Assay: immunoSEQ multiplex PCR; the TCRdb copy retains only in-frame clones and omits some. The sample shows 150,000 or so clones, 88% of them seen only once. The CDR3 length is 13 residues. V was clipped by 3 bases and J by 5 bases, with 7 bases between them. Germline V lookup: CDR1 LNHDA, CDR2 SQIVND (reference sequence). Sequencing was performed on peripheral blood. This TCR was sampled from a man aged 60 to 69 with acute or convalescent COVID-19. The chain carries TRBV19 and TRBJ2-2, with a possible D match to TRBD2 (5 bases). CDR3 region: CASSIGRTGELFF. CDR3 nucleotides: TGTGCCAGTAGTATTGGGAGAACCGGGGAGCTGTTTTTT.